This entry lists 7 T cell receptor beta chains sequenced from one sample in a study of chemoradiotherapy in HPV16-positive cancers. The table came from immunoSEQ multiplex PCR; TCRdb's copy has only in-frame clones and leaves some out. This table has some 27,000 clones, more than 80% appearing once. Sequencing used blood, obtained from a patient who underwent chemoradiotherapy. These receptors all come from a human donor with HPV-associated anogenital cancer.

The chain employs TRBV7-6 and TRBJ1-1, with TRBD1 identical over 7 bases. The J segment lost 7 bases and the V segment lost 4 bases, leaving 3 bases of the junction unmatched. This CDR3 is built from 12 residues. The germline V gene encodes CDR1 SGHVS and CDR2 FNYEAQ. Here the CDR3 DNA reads TGTGCCAGCAGCTCGAGACAGGGTGAAGCTTTCTTT. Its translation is CASSSRQGEAFF.

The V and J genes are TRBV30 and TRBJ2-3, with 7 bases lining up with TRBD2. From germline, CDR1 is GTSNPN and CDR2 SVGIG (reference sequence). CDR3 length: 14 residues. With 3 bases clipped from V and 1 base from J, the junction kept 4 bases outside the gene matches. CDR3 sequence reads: CAWRRLAGTDTQYF. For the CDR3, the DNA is TGTGCCTGGAGGAGACTAGCCGGCACAGATACGCAGTATTTT.

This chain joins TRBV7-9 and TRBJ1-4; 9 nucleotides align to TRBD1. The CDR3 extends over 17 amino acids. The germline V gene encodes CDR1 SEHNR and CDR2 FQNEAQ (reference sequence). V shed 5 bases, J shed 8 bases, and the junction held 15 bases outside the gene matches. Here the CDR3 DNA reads TGTGCCAGCAGCCTAGGGGACTCCGGGACAGGGAGCGAAAAACTGTTTTTT. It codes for CASSLGDSGTGSEKLFF.

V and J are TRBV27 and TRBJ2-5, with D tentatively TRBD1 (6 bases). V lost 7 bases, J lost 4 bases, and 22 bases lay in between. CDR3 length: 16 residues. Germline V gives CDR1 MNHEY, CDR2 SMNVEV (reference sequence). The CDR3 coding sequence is TGTGCCAGCACCGAAGAACCCCCACAGGGTGCAGAGACCCAGTACTTC. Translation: CASTEEPPQGAETQYF.

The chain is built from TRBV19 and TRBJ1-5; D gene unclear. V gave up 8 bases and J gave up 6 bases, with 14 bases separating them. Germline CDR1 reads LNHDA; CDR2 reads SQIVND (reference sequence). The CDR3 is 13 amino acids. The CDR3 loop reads CASRNLGGQPQHF. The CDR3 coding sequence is TGTGCCAGTCGTAATCTGGGAGGTCAGCCCCAGCATTTT.

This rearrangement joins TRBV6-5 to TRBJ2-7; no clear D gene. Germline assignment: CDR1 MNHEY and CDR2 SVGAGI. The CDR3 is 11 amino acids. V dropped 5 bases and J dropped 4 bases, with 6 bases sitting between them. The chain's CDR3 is CASSEWYEQYF. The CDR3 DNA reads TGTGCCAGCAGTGAATGGTACGAGCAGTACTTC.

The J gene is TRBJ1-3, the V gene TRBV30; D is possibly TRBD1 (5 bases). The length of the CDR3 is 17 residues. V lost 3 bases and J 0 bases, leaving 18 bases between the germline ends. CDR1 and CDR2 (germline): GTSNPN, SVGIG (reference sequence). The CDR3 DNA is TGTGCCTGGAGCCCCGGGGCACGGGGGTTCTCTGGAAACACCATATATTTT. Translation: CAWSPGARGFSGNTIYF.